This record looks at one T cell receptor beta chain sequence and its context. What it binds is not known. This record comes from a study of shared clonotypes between healthy human individuals. At the level of the study: Donors were a couple of women and a few men aged 18 to 49. General study points: Compared with memory subsets, naive subsets generally had larger estimated richness. Since donors were few, the genetic and exposure-history diversity represented was limited.

TCRdb keeps only in-frame clones here, not all; method: immunoSEQ multiplex PCR. Counted here are about 1.1 million clones, approximately 78% occurring once; the ten biggest clones make up roughly 0.56%. CDR3 length: 13 residues. Germline V gene lookup returns CDR1 SNHLY and CDR2 FYNNEI. Sample: memory CD4+ T cells from PBMCs. Subset described: CD45RA-negative fraction. The V gene is TRBV2, the J gene TRBJ2-1; D may be TRBD2 (6 bases). The TCR was taken from a man aged 18 to 29 in good health. Some clones in this sample may be carry-over from other donors' samples. The CDR3 is CGTRDFSYNEQFF. CDR3 in DNA: TGTGGCACGCGGGACTTCTCCTACAATGAGCAGTTCTTC.